This is a list of T cell receptor beta chains from one sample in a study of cytomegalovirus exposure and HLA in healthy donors. Data came from immunoSEQ multiplex PCR; TCRdb stores just in-frame clones and leaves some out. The table lists over 150,000 clones, about 82% of them singletons. The sequenced sample consisted of PBMCs. All receptors derive from a woman aged 25-40 years in good health and CMV-seropositive. Both conserved end residues are part of each CDR3. The D gene is left open where the match is weak. Size is omitted from some rows. Given values are once, few, many or a class for expanded clones.

j_call,d_call,clone_size,v_call,cdr3_aa,cdr3_nt
TRBJ1-4,NA,NA,TRBV11-2,CASSLDYNEKLFF,TGTGCCAGCAGCTTAGACTACAATGAAAAACTGTTTTTT
TRBJ1-4,NA,NA,TRBV19,CASSISLNEKLFF,TGTGCCAGTAGTATAAGCCTTAATGAAAAACTGTTTTTT
TRBJ1-1,TRBD1,NA,TRBV9,CASSSGQENTEAFF,TGTGCCAGCAGTTCCGGACAGGAGAACACTGAAGCTTTCTTT
TRBJ2-5,NA,once,TRBV5-4,CASSQAGTPDETQYF,TGTGCCAGCAGCCAGGCCGGGACTCCCGACGAGACCCAGTACTTC
TRBJ2-7,NA,NA,TRBV5-4,CASSFGSFSYEQYF,TGTGCCAGCAGCTTTGGGAGTTTTTCCTACGAGCAGTACTTC
TRBJ1-1,NA,once,TRBV19,CASDAPRYMNTEAFF,TGTGCCAGTGACGCACCCAGGTACATGAACACTGAAGCTTTCTTT
TRBJ2-3,NA,NA,TRBV5-4,CASSPVEANTQYF,TGTGCCAGCAGCCCCGTGGAGGCTAATACGCAGTATTTT
TRBJ2-7,NA,NA,TRBV4-3,CASSQDIRTDYYEQYF,TGCGCCAGCAGCCAAGATATAAGGACGGACTACTACGAGCAGTACTTC
TRBJ2-2,TRBD2,NA,TRBV5-4,CASSPHMASGGDVGELFF,TGTGCCAGCAGCCCCCACATGGCTAGCGGGGGGGATGTCGGGGAGCTGTTTTTT
TRBJ2-5,TRBD1,once,TRBV2,CARPGQGGETQYF,TGTGCCAGACCGGGACAGGGTGGAGAGACCCAGTACTTC
TRBJ1-2,NA,NA,TRBV7-2,CASSLAPGVGYTF,TGTGCCAGCAGCTTAGCCCCAGGGGTGGGCTACACCTTC
TRBJ1-2,NA,once,TRBV10-3,CATIRGGWDYGYTF,TGTGCCACCATAAGGGGAGGATGGGACTATGGCTACACCTTC
TRBJ1-4,TRBD1,NA,TRBV5-4,CASSLTLTGIEEKLFF,TGTGCCAGCAGTTTAACTCTGACAGGGATAGAAGAAAAACTGTTTTTT
TRBJ1-2,NA,NA,TRBV5-6,CASTTDRYGYTF,TGTGCCAGCACTACCGACAGATATGGCTACACCTTC
TRBJ1-1,NA,NA,TRBV4-3,CASGSGPMNTEAFF,TGCGCCAGCGGGAGTGGGCCCATGAACACTGAAGCTTTCTTT
TRBJ1-2,NA,NA,TRBV6-1,CASSEAQVALNYGYTF,TGTGCCAGCAGTGAAGCGCAGGTGGCGTTGAACTATGGCTACACCTTC
TRBJ2-6,TRBD1,NA,TRBV7-9,CASSGQGMRGANVLTF,TGTGCCAGCAGCGGACAGGGGATGCGAGGGGCCAACGTCCTGACTTTC
TRBJ1-2,NA,NA,TRBV7-9,CASSLALRYGYTF,TGTGCCAGCAGCTTAGCACTCCGGTATGGCTACACCTTC
TRBJ1-1,NA,once,TRBV5-1,CASREAPNTEAFF,TGCGCCAGCAGGGAGGCCCCAAACACTGAAGCTTTCTTT
TRBJ2-7,TRBD1,NA,TRBV5-1,CASSPGQGAYEQYF,TGCGCCAGCAGCCCAGGACAGGGGGCGTACGAGCAGTACTTC
TRBJ2-6,TRBD1,NA,TRBV9,CATKRDSRSGANVLTF,TGTGCCACCAAGAGGGACAGCCGTTCTGGGGCCAACGTCCTGACTTTC
TRBJ2-5,TRBD2,NA,TRBV6-5,CASSYSLAGGLETQYF,TGTGCCAGCAGTTACTCTTTAGCGGGGGGGCTGGAGACCCAGTACTTC
TRBJ2-1,TRBD2,few,TRBV18,CASSPPGLAGANEQFF,TGTGCCAGCTCACCACCGGGACTAGCGGGGGCCAATGAGCAGTTCTTC
TRBJ2-1,TRBD2,NA,TRBV5-1,CASSLNPSGGNNEQFF,TGCGCCAGCAGCTTAAACCCGAGCGGGGGTAACAATGAGCAGTTCTTC
TRBJ2-2,TRBD1,NA,TRBV11-2,CASSPHILTGKGGELFF,TGTGCCAGCAGCCCCCATATATTGACAGGGAAGGGCGGGGAGCTGTTTTTT
TRBJ2-3,NA,NA,TRBV19,CASGLGLAFSDTQYF,TGTGCCAGCGGTTTAGGACTGGCCTTCTCAGATACGCAGTATTTT
TRBJ1-5,NA,NA,TRBV6-1,CASIPRGPQHF,TGTGCCAGCATCCCGAGAGGGCCCCAGCATTTT
TRBJ1-1,TRBD1,NA,TRBV7-9,CASSLGQGGAFF,TGTGCCAGCAGCTTAGGACAGGGTGGTGCTTTCTTT
TRBJ2-7,TRBD2,NA,TRBV5-5,CASTVGGGSGEQYF,TGTGCCAGCACCGTGGGCGGGGGGTCGGGAGAGCAGTACTTC
TRBJ1-5,NA,NA,TRBV5-6,CASSLAQAEKPQHF,TGTGCCAGCAGCTTGGCACAGGCAGAGAAGCCCCAGCATTTT
TRBJ1-2,TRBD1,NA,TRBV6-6,CASSRQGTNYGYTF,TGTGCCAGCAGTCGACAGGGGACTAACTATGGCTACACCTTC
TRBJ1-6,NA,NA,TRBV27,CASSSREGNSPLHF,TGTGCCAGCAGTTCCAGGGAGGGGAATTCACCCCTCCACTTT
TRBJ1-3,NA,NA,TRBV6-5,CASRPSGDSGNTIYF,TGTGCCAGCAGGCCCTCGGGAGACTCTGGAAACACCATATATTTT
TRBJ2-1,NA,NA,TRBV5-4,CASSSGTQGDEQFF,TGTGCCAGCAGCTCCGGGACACAAGGCGATGAGCAGTTCTTC
TRBJ1-4,TRBD1,NA,TRBV7-2,CASSRDRENEKLFF,TGTGCCAGCAGTCGTGACAGGGAGAATGAAAAACTGTTTTTT
TRBJ2-5,NA,NA,TRBV30,CAWSVGGAQETQYF,TGTGCCTGGAGTGTTGGGGGGGCCCAAGAGACCCAGTACTTC
TRBJ1-1,NA,NA,TRBV19,CASSIMGGDAEAFF,TGTGCCAGTAGTATAATGGGAGGGGACGCTGAAGCTTTCTTT
TRBJ2-1,NA,NA,TRBV28,CASTSVQYNEQFF,TGTGCCAGCACTTCAGTGCAGTACAATGAGCAGTTCTTC
TRBJ2-2,NA,NA,TRBV7-3,CASSLNRNTGELFF,TGTGCCAGCAGCTTAAACAGGAACACCGGGGAGCTGTTTTTT
TRBJ1-1,NA,NA,TRBV5-4,CASTMGGSSYGITEAFF,TGTGCCAGCACTATGGGGGGTTCCTCATACGGGATTACTGAAGCTTTCTTT
TRBJ2-4,NA,few,TRBV5-1,CASSPLGGDIQYF,TGCGCCAGCAGCCCCTTGGGCGGGGACATTCAGTACTTC
TRBJ1-2,TRBD1,NA,TRBV4-2,CASSRGQGNYGYTF,TGTGCCAGCAGCCGGGGACAGGGGAACTATGGCTACACCTTC